The present TCR beta chain was sequenced within a study of T-cell memory formation after mild COVID-19. Study observations and caveats: Largely, contracting CD4+ clones fell within CM and EM, and contracting CD8+ clones within EMRA.

Each CDR3 protein gets one entry after TCRdb re-called the 5' RACE reads with MiXCR. The repertoire consists of some 280,000 distinct CDR3 sequences, with 15% to 20% occurring once and the leading ten covering approximately 23%. The CDR3 has 14 residues. J was trimmed by 4 bases and V by 3 bases; bases with no gene match: 1. Germline loops: CDR1 MNHEY, CDR2 SMNVEV (reference sequence). Points on this clonotype: What it recognizes is unknown.

This sequence originates from a man aged 18-30 years who had mild COVID-19 (a few samples of this study predate the infection). Cell type and time point are not known. This chain uses TRBV27 with TRBJ2-3, with 10 bases matching TRBD2. Specimen: PBMCs or a T cell subset sorted from them (not recorded which). This chain's CDR3 is CASSFGTSADTQYF. Written as DNA, the CDR3 is TGTGCCAGCAGTTTTGGGACTAGCGCAGATACGCAGTATTTT.